Listed below are T cell receptor beta chains from one sample, sequenced in a study of identifying expanded T cells in peripheral blood. Only in-frame clones appear in the TCRdb table, and some are missing; sequencing was by immunoSEQ multiplex PCR. The table records about 94,000 clones, nearly 90% of them present only once. The sample was blood. The origin of the receptors is a person aged 18 to 69 in good health. The CDR3 runs from the conserved cysteine through the conserved F or W. D genes are given only for firm matches. Not all rows give a size; the values are once, few, many and, for expanded clones, a class.

>.|TRBV11-2|.|TRBJ2-2
CASSLEFNTNTGELFF
TGTGCCAGCAGCTTAGAATTTAACACCAACACCGGGGAGCTGTTTTTT
>.|TRBV7-8|.|TRBJ2-3
CASSLARLGTDTQYF
TGTGCCAGCAGCTTAGCAAGGCTAGGGACAGATACGCAGTATTTT
>.|TRBV10-3|TRBD2|TRBJ2-7
CAISPKGPSGSDEQYF
TGTGCCATCAGCCCCAAAGGGCCTAGCGGGAGTGACGAGCAGTACTTC
>.|TRBV2|TRBD1|TRBJ2-5
CASSEGDRGAETQYF
TGTGCCAGCAGTGAAGGGGACAGGGGAGCAGAGACCCAGTACTTC
>once|TRBV21-1|.|TRBJ1-2
CASRKGTAKSRVNYGYTF
TGTGCCAGCAGGAAGGGGACAGCTAAGTCCCGTGTTAACTATGGCTACACCTTC
>.|TRBV30|.|TRBJ1-1
CAWSGTGTEAFF
TGTGCCTGGAGTGGGACCGGCACTGAAGCTTTCTTT
>once|TRBV7-9|TRBD1|TRBJ1-1
CASSFQGADTEAFF
TGTGCCAGCAGCTTCCAGGGGGCTGACACTGAAGCTTTCTTT
>.|TRBV29-1|TRBD2|TRBJ2-5
CSVAAGSPETQYF
TGCAGCGTGGCAGCGGGATCCCCTGAGACCCAGTACTTC
>once|TRBV18|.|TRBJ2-5
CASSGAYGSKETQYF
TGTGCCAGCTCAGGTGCCTACGGCTCAAAAGAGACCCAGTACTTC
>.|TRBV9|.|TRBJ2-1
CASSDVSSYNEQFF
TGTGCCAGCAGCGATGTCAGTTCCTACAATGAGCAGTTCTTC
>.|TRBV11-2|.|TRBJ2-2
CASSLWQGGRTGELFF
TGTGCCAGCAGCTTATGGCAGGGGGGGCGCACCGGGGAGCTGTTTTTT